Shown below are 30 T cell receptor beta chains from a single sample sequenced in a study of blood T cells in healthy people across ages. Through a sample-barcoded 5' primer and a J-beta primer mix, a second PCR was run for roughly 7 to 11 cycles. TCRdb reanalysed the 5' RACE reads using MiXCR and keeps one entry per CDR3 protein. The table shows about 630,000 distinct CDR3 sequences, with under 25% occurring only once. Input material: blood. The receptors originated from a man in his 70s in good health.

This clonotype was seen a few times. The chain employs TRBV18 and TRBJ1-4, with 9 bases matching TRBD1. CDR3 length: 17 residues. Germline-derived CDR1 and CDR2 are KGHSH and LQKENI. With 1 base clipped from V and 0 bases from J, the junction kept 3 bases outside the gene matches. The chain's CDR3 is CASSPLRQGATNEKLFF. As DNA, the CDR3 is TGTGCCAGCTCACCACTTCGACAGGGGGCAACTAATGAAAAACTGTTTTTT.

The gene calls are TRBV12-3 or TRBV12-4 and TRBJ2-3; 10 nucleotides line up with TRBD2. Trimming at V came to 6 bases and at J to 3 bases, leaving 12 bases not matched to a gene. The CDR3 runs to 17 residues. In DNA, the CDR3 is TGTGCCAGCAGCCAACCGGCCCTAGCGGGAGAAACAGATACGCAGTATTTT. It encodes CASSQPALAGETDTQYF.

The chain carries TRBV6-5 and TRBJ1-6, with D tentatively TRBD1 (6 bases). Germline CDR1 and CDR2: MNHEY and SVGAGI. The CDR3 length is 16 residues. V lost 3 bases and J 4 bases, leaving 13 bases between the germline ends. CDR3: CASSYSGQLYNSPLHF. CDR3 in DNA: TGTGCCAGCAGTTATAGCGGACAGCTATATAATTCACCCCTCCACTTT.

Only a few counts were recorded for this clonotype. This chain uses TRBV21-1 with TRBJ2-7; TRBD2 is taken as the D call from the table, unchecked against the DNA. TRBV21-1 is shown as a pseudogene. CDR3 size: 14 residues. The chain's CDR3 is CASNDSGLTYEQYF. The CDR3 bases are TGTGCCAGCAACGATAGCGGATTAACTTACGAGCAGTACTTC.

The V call is TRBV12-3 or TRBV12-4, the J call TRBJ1-6, with 8 nucleotides matching TRBD1. V lost 3 bases to trimming and J lost 7 bases; unmatched junction nucleotides: 5. This CDR3 is 15 amino acids long. The CDR3 loop reads CASSLGTGINSPLHF. The DNA of the CDR3 is TGTGCCAGCAGTTTGGGGACAGGAATAAATTCACCCCTCCACTTT.

The chain uses TRBV12-3 or TRBV12-4 and TRBJ2-6, with D unresolved. V lost 4 bases, J lost 0 bases, and 7 bases lay in between. The CDR3 is 15 residues long. The CDR3 is CASSSHSSGANVLTF. The CDR3 DNA sequence: TGTGCCAGCAGTTCTCACAGCTCTGGGGCCAACGTCCTGACTTTC.

There are many counts of this clonotype. The chain is built from TRBV5-1 and TRBJ2-5, with 7 bases fitting TRBD1. From germline, CDR1 is SGHRS and CDR2 YFSETQ. The CDR3 spans 14 residues. V was clipped by 3 bases and J by 5 bases; unmatched bases: 7. The CDR3 loop is CASSYTGDSETQYF. CDR3 DNA: TGCGCCAGCAGCTATACAGGGGATTCGGAGACCCAGTACTTC. The whole variable domain, remainder taken from reference TRBV5-1 and TRBJ2-5, is KAGVTQTPRYLIKTRGQQVTLSCSPISGHRSVSWYQQTPGQGLQFLFEYFSETQRNKGNFPGRFSGRQFSNSRSEMNVSTLELGDSALYLCASSYTGDSETQYFGPGTRLLVL.

This clonotype has only a few counts. The V gene is TRBV5-1, the J gene TRBJ2-1; the match to TRBD2 covers 8 bases. From germline, CDR1 is SGHRS and CDR2 YFSETQ. This CDR3 spans 15 amino acids. Trimming at V came to 0 bases and at J to 9 bases, leaving 8 bases not matched to a gene. CDR3: CASSLDVSGNGEQFF. CDR3 DNA sequence: TGCGCCAGCAGCTTGGATGTTAGCGGGAACGGTGAGCAGTTCTTC.

This clonotype has a handful of counts. This rearrangement joins TRBV11-2 to TRBJ1-2, with no clear D. Trimming left V 1 base short and J 8 bases short, with 14 bases between. The germline CDR1 and CDR2 sequences are SGHAT and FQNNGV. The CDR3 runs 14 residues. The chain's CDR3 is CASSLVGPGGGYTF. CDR3 nucleotide sequence: TGTGCCAGCAGCTTAGTCGGACCGGGAGGGGGCTACACCTTC.

The rearrangement uses TRBV6-6 and TRBJ1-1; D remains unclear. V lost 0 bases and J lost 6, with 14 bases in between. CDR1 is MNHNY and CDR2 is SVGAGI in the germline V gene (reference sequence). This CDR3 region has 15 residues. The DNA of the CDR3 is TGTGCCAGCAGTTACTCGTCCGGGGTCATCGCTGAAGCTTTCTTT. The encoded protein is CASSYSSGVIAEAFF.

This clonotype was counted many times. The rearrangement joins TRBV29-1 to TRBJ1-4; tentatively, D is TRBD1 (6 bases). Germline lookup yields CDR1 SQVTM and CDR2 ANQGSEA. Trimming cost V 6 bases and J 5 bases, with 7 bases left between them. This CDR3 spans 11 amino acids. The CDR3 here is CSVDRNEKLFF. CDR3 DNA: TGCAGCGTCGACAGGAATGAAAAACTGTTTTTT.

This chain joins TRBV15 and TRBJ2-7, with D possibly being TRBD2 (7 bases). CDR1 and CDR2 (germline): LNHNV, YYDKDF (reference sequence). With 3 bases removed from V and 5 bases from J, the gap between germline ends came to 14 bases. The CDR3 totals 14 residues. The CDR3 here is CATSSPWGGHEQYF. In DNA form, the CDR3 reads TGTGCCACCAGCAGTCCTTGGGGGGGCCACGAGCAGTACTTC.

This clonotype was seen a few times. The chain joins TRBV9 to TRBJ2-7; TRBD1 matches 8 bases. Germline CDR1 and CDR2: SGDLS and YYNGEE. The CDR3 runs to 14 residues. Trimming at V came to 0 bases and at J to 3 bases, leaving 2 bases not matched to a gene. The CDR3, as DNA: TGTGCCAGCAGCGTAGTTGGGACAGGCTACGAGCAGTACTTC. Its translation is CASSVVGTGYEQYF.

In this sample, this clonotype turned up a few times. V gene TRBV3-1 combines with J gene TRBJ2-1; D is ambiguous. Per germline, CDR1 LGHDT and CDR2 YNNKEL (reference sequence). V was cut by 2 bases and J by 0 bases, with 14 bases left in between. The CDR3 totals 17 residues. The CDR3 sequence is CASSQLQIRSSYNEQFF. Written as DNA, the CDR3 is TGTGCCAGCAGCCAATTACAAATCAGAAGCTCCTACAATGAGCAGTTCTTC.

This clonotype was picked up a small number of times. The J gene is TRBJ1-5, the V gene TRBV3-1, with 7 bases that match TRBD1. From germline, CDR1 is LGHDT and CDR2 YNNKEL (reference sequence). The CDR3 is made up of 14 amino acids. The V gene end was trimmed by 6 bases and the J gene end by 2 bases; junction bases not matched to a gene: 4. This CDR3 is CASRQTGGNQPQHF. CDR3 bases: TGTGCCAGCAGACAAACAGGGGGCAATCAGCCCCAGCATTTT.

This clonotype has a handful of counts. The chain has TRBV28 and TRBJ2-5; 7 bases fit TRBD2. The DNA matches TRBJ2-1 better at its end, which makes the J call doubtful. This CDR3 comprises 14 residues. CDR1 MDHEN and CDR2 SYDVKM come from the germline V gene. The CDR3 loop is CASTLGGRAGEQFF. The CDR3 DNA is TGTGCCAGCACTCTAGGTGGGAGGGCGGGTGAGCAGTTCTTC.

This clonotype has at least ten counts. The chain links TRBV28 to TRBJ2-3, with 8 nucleotides matching TRBD2. Germline V lookup: CDR1 MDHEN, CDR2 SYDVKM. J gave up 4 bases and V 6 bases, and 12 bases lay outside the gene matches. The length of the CDR3 is 16 residues. The chain's CDR3 is CASRPPGLGHSDTQYF. CDR3 DNA: TGTGCCAGCAGACCGCCGGGACTAGGTCACTCAGATACGCAGTATTTT.

This clonotype was recorded a few times. The chain joins TRBV3-1 to TRBJ2-5, with 8 positions matching TRBD1. The assigned J gene may be wrong: the sequence end matches TRBJ2-1 better. The germline V gene has CDR1 LGHDT and CDR2 YNNKEL (reference sequence). The CDR3 has 15 amino acids. CDR3 region: CASSQELTGGDEQFF. The CDR3 region has the DNA TGTGCCAGCAGCCAAGAATTAACAGGGGGTGACGAGCAGTTCTTC.

The chain employs TRBV19 and TRBJ1-5; D remains ambiguous. CDR3 length: 12 residues. The germline gives CDR1 LNHDA, CDR2 SQIVND (reference sequence). Trimming removed 9 bases at V and 5 bases at J, with 11 bases between. In DNA, the CDR3 is TGTGCCAGGAGATATGTGTATCAGCCCCAGCATTTT. It specifies CARRYVYQPQHF.

V is TRBV20-1 and J is TRBJ1-1, with D possibly being TRBD1 (6 bases). V was pared by 2 bases and J by 1 base, with 11 bases between. This CDR3 comprises 14 residues. CDR1 is DFQATT and CDR2 is SNEGSKA in the germline V gene (reference sequence). The CDR3 DNA is TGCAGTGCTAGAAGGGGGGCCCAGAACACTGAAGCTTTCTTT. It codes for CSARRGAQNTEAFF.

The table lists this clonotype with many counts. This chain uses TRBV5-1 with TRBJ2-7; D not resolved. The CDR3 runs to 13 residues. Germline V gene data show CDR1 as SGHRS and CDR2 as YFSETQ. Trimming took off 3 bases at V and 2 bases at J, with 9 bases between the two ends. The CDR3 here is CASSYRAPYEQYF. The DNA for the CDR3 is TGCGCCAGCAGCTATCGCGCCCCCTACGAGCAGTACTTC.

This chain joins TRBV7-6 and TRBJ1-2; TRBD1 matches 8 bases. Trimming took 2 bases from V and 6 from J; bases not matched to a gene: 5. CDR3 length equals 14 residues. Germline CDR1 and CDR2: SGHVS and FNYEAQ. CDR3 in amino acids: CASSLTVTGDGYTF. The CDR3 nucleotides read TGTGCCAGCAGCTTAACAGTGACAGGGGATGGCTACACCTTC.

CDR3 DNA sequence: TGTGCCAGCAGGGACGGACAGGGTCGGGGCACTGAAGCTTTCTTT. It encodes CASRDGQGRGTEAFF. The chain is built from TRBV7-9 and TRBJ1-1, with 8 bases lining up with TRBD1. J was trimmed by 4 bases and V by 6 bases; bases with no gene match: 10. The CDR3 is made up of 15 amino acids. CDR1 and CDR2 (germline): SEHNR, FQNEAQ (reference sequence).

This clonotype was recorded a few times. Relative to the germline gene, one junction end is altered; a read error may explain this. V and J are TRBV6-2 or TRBV6-3 and TRBJ2-3; TRBD2 agrees at 10 bases. Per germline, CDR1 MNHEY and CDR2 SVGEGT. This CDR3 has 15 residues. As DNA, the CDR3 is TGTGCCAGCAGCGGGCTAGCGGGAGTCGCAGATACACAGTATTTT. As protein: CASSGLAGVADTQYF.

This clonotype was counted many times. V gene TRBV5-1 combines with J gene TRBJ1-6; D is undetermined. Germline V gives CDR1 SGHRS, CDR2 YFSETQ. The CDR3 spans 14 residues. V shed 0 bases and J shed 5 bases, with 6 bases lying between them. The CDR3 spells CASSLVGNNSPLHF. In nucleotides, the CDR3 is TGCGCCAGCAGCTTGGTGGGGAATAATTCACCCCTCCACTTT.

The V and J genes are TRBV7-2 and TRBJ2-3, with D perhaps TRBD2 (5 bases). CDR1 SGHTA and CDR2 FQGNSA come from the germline V gene. This CDR3 comprises 16 residues. Trimming removed 1 base at V and 2 bases at J, with 13 bases between. CDR3 region: CASSLVGGPNTDTQYF. The CDR3 nucleotides are TGTGCCAGCAGCTTAGTGGGCGGGCCCAACACAGATACGCAGTATTTT. The full variable domain, completed using reference TRBV7-2 and TRBJ2-3, is GAGVSQSPSNKVTEKGKDVELRCDPISGHTALYWYRQSLGQGLEFLIYFQGNSAPDKSGLPSDRFSAERTGGSVSTLTIQRTQQEDSAVYLCASSLVGGPNTDTQYFGPGTRLTVL.

This clonotype has more than one count but fewer than ten. This sequence joins TRBV29-1 and TRBJ2-1, with D unclear. Trimming left V 3 bases short and J 8 bases short, with 8 bases between. The CDR3 is made up of 11 amino acids. Germline V gives CDR1 SQVTM, CDR2 ANQGSEA. CDR3 nucleotides: TGCAGCGTTGAGGGCACGGATGAGCAGTTCTTC. It yields the protein CSVEGTDEQFF.

This clonotype occurred many times. This rearrangement joins TRBV11-2 to TRBJ2-3; D call uncertain. This CDR3 contains 13 residues. Between the trimmed V and J ends, which lost 5 bases and 2 bases, there was a span of 8 bases. From germline, CDR1 is SGHAT and CDR2 FQNNGV. The CDR3 spells CASSRPTTDTQYF. Here the CDR3 DNA reads TGTGCCAGCAGCCGACCCACCACAGATACGCAGTATTTT.

This clonotype showed up just a few times. As DNA, the CDR3 is TGTGCCAGCAGTCCCCTCGCCGGGACTAGGGCCAAAAACATTCAGTACTTC. Protein sequence: CASSPLAGTRAKNIQYF. The chain carries TRBV2 and TRBJ2-4; 8 bases are shared with TRBD2. Trimming took 5 bases from V and 1 from J; bases not matched to a gene: 10. This CDR3 is built from 17 residues. Germline CDR1 and CDR2: SNHLY and FYNNEI. Combining the CDR3 with reference TRBV2 and TRBJ2-4 gives the whole variable domain EPEVTQTPSHQVTQMGQEVILRCVPISNHLYFYWYRQILGQKVEFLVSFYNNEISEKSEIFDDQFSVERPDGSNFTLKIRSTKLEDSAMYFCASSPLAGTRAKNIQYFGAGTRLSVL.

This CDR3 reads CSVGTGTTGELFF. In nucleotides, the CDR3 is TGCAGCGTTGGGACAGGGACCACCGGGGAGCTGTTTTTT. The chain carries TRBV29-1 and TRBJ2-2, with 8 positions matching TRBD1. From germline, CDR1 is SQVTM and CDR2 ANQGSEA. Germline trimming cut 4 bases from V and 4 bases from J; bases unmatched to any gene: 2. CDR3 length: 13 amino acids.